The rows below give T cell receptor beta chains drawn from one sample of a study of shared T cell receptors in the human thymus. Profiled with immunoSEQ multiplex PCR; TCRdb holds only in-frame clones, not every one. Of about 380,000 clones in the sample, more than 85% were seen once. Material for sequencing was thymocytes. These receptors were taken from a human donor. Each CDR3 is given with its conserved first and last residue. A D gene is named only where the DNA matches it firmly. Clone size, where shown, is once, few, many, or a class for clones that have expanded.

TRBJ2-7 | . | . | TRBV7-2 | CASSYYGLSSYEQYF | TGTGCCAGCAGCTACTACGGACTGAGCTCCTACGAGCAGTACTTC
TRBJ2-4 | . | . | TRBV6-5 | CASSRTSKNIQYF | TGTGCCAGCAGTAGGACCTCCAAAAACATTCAGTACTTC
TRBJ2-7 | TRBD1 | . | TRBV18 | CASSPQRDSFTYEQYF | TGTGCCAGCTCACCACAGAGGGACAGTTTTACCTACGAGCAGTACTTC
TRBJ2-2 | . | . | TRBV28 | CASSFGGANTGELFF | TGTGCCAGCAGTTTTGGAGGTGCGAACACCGGGGAGCTGTTTTTT
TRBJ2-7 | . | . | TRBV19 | CASSLIAGRDVRRQYF | TGTGCCAGTAGCCTTATCGCGGGACGGGACGTTCGGCGGCAGTACTTC
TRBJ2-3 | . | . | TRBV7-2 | CASSFQGGDTDTQYF | TGTGCCAGCAGCTTCCAGGGGGGGGACACAGATACGCAGTATTTT
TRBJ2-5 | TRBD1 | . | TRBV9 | CASSVGWDRDGERDWETQYF | TGTGCCAGCAGCGTAGGTTGGGACAGGGATGGAGAGAGAGACTGGGAGACCCAGTACTTC
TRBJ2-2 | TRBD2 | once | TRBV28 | CASSGLETNTGELFF | TGTGCCAGCAGCGGACTAGAGACGAACACCGGGGAGCTGTTTTTT
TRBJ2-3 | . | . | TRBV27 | CASSLNRETDTQYF | TGTGCCAGCAGTTTGAACCGGGAGACAGATACGCAGTATTTT
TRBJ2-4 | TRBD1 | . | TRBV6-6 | CASSPIRDRHIQYF | TGTGCCAGCAGCCCCATCAGGGACAGACACATTCAGTACTTC
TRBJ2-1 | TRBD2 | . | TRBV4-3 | CASSPSAGGEQFF | TGCGCCAGCAGCCCCTCAGCGGGAGGTGAGCAGTTCTTC
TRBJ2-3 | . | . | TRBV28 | CASSPEFSYTDTQYF | TGTGCCAGCAGTCCGGAATTCTCCTACACAGATACGCAGTATTTT
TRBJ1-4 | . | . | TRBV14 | CASSQDSGGREKLFF | TGTGCCAGCAGCCAAGATTCGGGGGGTAGGGAAAAACTGTTTTTT
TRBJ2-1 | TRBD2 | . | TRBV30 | CAWSRDRPGLAVLGASYNEQFF | TGTGCCTGGAGTCGGGACAGACCGGGACTAGCGGTCCTAGGGGCGTCCTACAATGAGCAGTTCTTC
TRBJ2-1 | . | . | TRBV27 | CASSLWARAIVANEQFF | TGTGCCAGCAGTTTATGGGCCCGGGCAATTGTGGCGAATGAGCAGTTCTTC
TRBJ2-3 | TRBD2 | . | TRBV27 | CASSPSGIPADTQYF | TGTGCCAGCAGTCCTAGCGGGATTCCTGCAGATACGCAGTATTTT
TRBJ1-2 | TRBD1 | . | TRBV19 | CASTIAGTGGTNYGYTF | TGTGCCAGTACGATAGCCGGGACAGGTGGGACTAACTATGGCTACACCTTC
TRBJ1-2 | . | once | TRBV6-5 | CASSWDPRRYGYTF | TGTGCCAGCAGTTGGGACCCTAGACGCTATGGCTACACCTTC
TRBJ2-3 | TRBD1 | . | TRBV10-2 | CASSLQGPDTQYF | TGCGCCAGCAGCTTACAGGGGCCAGATACGCAGTATTTT
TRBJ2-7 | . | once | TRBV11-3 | CASGKAGRDEQYF | TGTGCCAGCGGCAAGGCAGGGCGCGACGAGCAGTACTTC
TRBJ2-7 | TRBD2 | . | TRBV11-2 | CASSLVAGGSYEQYF | TGTGCCAGCAGCTTAGTAGCGGGAGGTTCCTACGAGCAGTACTTC
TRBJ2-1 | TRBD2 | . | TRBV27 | CASLGRLAAGDEQFF | TGTGCCAGTCTCGGCCGACTAGCGGCGGGGGATGAGCAGTTCTTC
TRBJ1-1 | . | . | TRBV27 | CASSTTVKTEAFF | TGTGCCAGTTCGACGACTGTGAAGACTGAAGCTTTCTTT
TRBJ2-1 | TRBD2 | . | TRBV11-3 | CASSLDFSGSENEQFF | TGTGCCAGCAGCTTAGACTTTAGCGGGAGTGAGAATGAGCAGTTCTTC
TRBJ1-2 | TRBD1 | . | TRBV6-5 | CASQGTAYGYTF | TGTGCCAGCCAAGGGACAGCGTATGGCTACACCTTC
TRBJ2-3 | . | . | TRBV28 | CASSLRAGSTDTQYF | TGTGCCAGCAGCCTACGGGCGGGATCTACAGATACGCAGTATTTT
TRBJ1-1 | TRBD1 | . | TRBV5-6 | CASSGRQGARTEAFF | TGTGCCAGCAGCGGACGACAGGGGGCGAGGACTGAAGCTTTCTTT
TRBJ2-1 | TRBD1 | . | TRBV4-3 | CASSQGSDRGASSYNEQFF | TGCGCCAGCAGCCAAGGGTCGGACAGGGGGGCCTCCTCCTACAACGAGCAGTTCTTC
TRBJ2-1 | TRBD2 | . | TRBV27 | CASSQRTSGRFGNEQFF | TGTGCCAGCAGCCAAAGGACTAGCGGGAGGTTCGGCAATGAGCAGTTCTTC
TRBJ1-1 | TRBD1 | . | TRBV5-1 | CASSSRDRATEAFF | TGCGCCAGCAGCTCGCGGGACAGGGCCACTGAAGCTTTCTTT
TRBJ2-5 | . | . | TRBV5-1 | CASSLGPGTETQYF | TGCGCCAGCAGCTTGGGCCCAGGGACAGAGACCCAGTACTTC
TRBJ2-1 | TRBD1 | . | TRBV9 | CASSDRTGGDEQFF | TGTGCCAGCAGCGACCGGACAGGGGGAGATGAGCAGTTCTTC